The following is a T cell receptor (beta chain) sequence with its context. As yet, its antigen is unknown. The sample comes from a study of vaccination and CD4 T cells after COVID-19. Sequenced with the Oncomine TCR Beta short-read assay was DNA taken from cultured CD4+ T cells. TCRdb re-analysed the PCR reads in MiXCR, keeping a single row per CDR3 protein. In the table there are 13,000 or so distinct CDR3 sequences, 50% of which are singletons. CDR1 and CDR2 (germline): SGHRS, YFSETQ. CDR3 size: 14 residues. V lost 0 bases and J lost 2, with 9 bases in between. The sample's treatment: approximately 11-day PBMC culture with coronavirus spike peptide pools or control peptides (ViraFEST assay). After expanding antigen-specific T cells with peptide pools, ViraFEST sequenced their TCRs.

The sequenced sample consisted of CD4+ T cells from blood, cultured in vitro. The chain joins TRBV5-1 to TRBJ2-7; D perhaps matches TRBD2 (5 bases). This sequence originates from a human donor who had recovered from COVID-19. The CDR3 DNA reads TGCGCCAGCAGCTTGGGGTGGGGAGCCTACGAGCAGTACTTC. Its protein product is CASSLGWGAYEQYF.